This entry lists 30 T cell receptor beta chains sequenced from one sample in a study of control samples from healthy donors and cancer patients. The assay was immunoSEQ multiplex PCR, and TCRdb's table has in-frame clones only and misses some. The table records more than 90,000 clones, 80% to 90% of them present only once. The sequencing sample was made of blood. The receptors stem from a man aged 25 to 45 in good health.

The rearrangement links TRBV24-1 to TRBJ2-3, with a weak D call TRBD2 (5 bases). The CDR3 is 16 residues long. The germline V and J ends were trimmed by 0 bases and 0 bases, with 9 bases remaining between them. Germline CDR1 is KGHDR and CDR2 is SFDVKD. Written as DNA, the CDR3 is TGTGCCACCAGTGATTTGGGTCGGGGTAGCACAGATACGCAGTATTTT. The encoded protein is CATSDLGRGSTDTQYF.

The V and J genes are TRBV9 and TRBJ2-7; TRBD2 aligns across 8 bases. Germline V gene data show CDR1 as SGDLS and CDR2 as YYNGEE. The junction had 10 bases not matched to a gene; V was cut back by 3 bases and J by 5 bases. The CDR3 loop spans 15 amino acids. The CDR3 nucleotides are TGTGCCAGCAGCGGCGGACTAGCCGACGACGACGAGCAGTACTTC. This encodes CASSGGLADDDEQYF.

This rearrangement joins TRBV11-1 to TRBJ1-1; D is perhaps TRBD1 (6 bases). The CDR3 is 13 residues long. V was shortened by 7 bases and J by 5 bases, with 14 bases between the two germline ends. Germline V gene lookup returns CDR1 SGHAT and CDR2 FQDESV (reference sequence). As DNA, the CDR3 is TGTGCCAGCAAGCAGGGGTCGATTACTGAAGCTTTCTTT. It is translated as CASKQGSITEAFF. The whole variable domain, filled in from reference TRBV11-1 and TRBJ1-1, reads EAEVAQSPRYKITEKSQAVAFWCDPISGHATLYWYRQILGQGPELLVQFQDESVVDDSQLPKDRFSAERLKGVDSTLKIQPAELGDSAMYLCASKQGSITEAFFGQGTRLTVV.

The CDR3 DNA is TGTGCCAGCAGCTCCCCGACAGGGGGGCATGAGCAGTTCTTC. Translating gives CASSSPTGGHEQFF. V and J are TRBV11-3 and TRBJ2-1; TRBD1 matches at 9 bases. The trim removed 4 bases at V and 8 bases at J, leaving 6 bases unmatched. There are 14 residues in the CDR3. Germline CDR1 and CDR2: SGHNT and YENEEA.

V and J are TRBV6-6 and TRBJ2-2, with a tentative D call TRBD2 (5 bases). Trimming stripped 2 bases from V and 0 bases from J, with 10 bases between. The CDR3 totals 16 residues. Germline V gene sequence: CDR1 MNHNY, CDR2 SVGAGI (reference sequence). This CDR3 is CASSYPSGTNTGELFF. The CDR3, as DNA: TGTGCCAGCAGTTACCCCTCGGGGACGAACACCGGGGAGCTGTTTTTT.

This chain connects TRBV29-1 to TRBJ2-7; 10 bases line up with TRBD2. The CDR3 contains 16 residues. J lost 6 bases, V lost 5 bases, and 16 bases had no gene match. From germline, CDR1 is SQVTM and CDR2 ANQGSEA. The CDR3: CSVSQLAGTWASEQYF. The CDR3 DNA sequence: TGCAGCGTTAGCCAACTAGCGGGGACCTGGGCTAGCGAGCAGTACTTC.

This rearrangement joins TRBV5-6 to TRBJ2-7, with D maybe TRBD2 (6 bases). V was clipped by 0 bases and J by 8 bases, with 9 bases between them. CDR3 length: 12 amino acids. Germline V gives CDR1 SGHDT, CDR2 YYEEEE. The CDR3 DNA is TGTGCCAGCAGCTTGGCCGGAGGGAAGCAGTACGTC. This translates into CASSLAGGKQYV.

This chain joins TRBV24-1 and TRBJ1-2; D gene unclear. Germline V gene sequence: CDR1 KGHDR, CDR2 SFDVKD. V dropped 1 base and J dropped 2 bases, with 7 bases sitting between them. The CDR3 totals 14 residues. CDR3 sequence (DNA): TGTGCCACCAGTGATTTTGGCAGCAACTATGGCTACACCTTC. Its protein is CATSDFGSNYGYTF.

In its sample, this clone was seen once. The chain couples TRBV6-6 to TRBJ1-6; no clear D. With 9 bases removed from V and 5 bases from J, the gap between germline ends came to 11 bases. The CDR3 length is 13 residues. Germline-derived CDR1 and CDR2 are MNHNY and SVGAGI (reference sequence). The CDR3: CASRTENNSPLHF. The CDR3 DNA reads as TGTGCCAGTCGAACGGAGAATAATTCACCCCTCCACTTT.

The genes are TRBV7-2 and TRBJ1-1; 9 bases match TRBD1. Germline V gene sequence: CDR1 SGHTA, CDR2 FQGNSA. V shed 4 bases, J shed 5 bases, and the junction held 8 bases outside the gene matches. The CDR3 loop spans 15 amino acids. The CDR3 here is CASSSHRGRGTEAFF. The CDR3 DNA reads TGTGCCAGCAGCTCCCACAGGGGGCGAGGGACTGAAGCTTTCTTT.

The gene calls are TRBV7-6 and TRBJ2-3; 8 bases are shared with TRBD2. This CDR3 contains 15 residues. Germline-derived CDR1 and CDR2 are SGHVS and FNYEAQ. V gave up 4 bases and J gave up 6 bases; unmatched junction bases: 9. The CDR3 sequence is CASSSLAGGRDTQYF. CDR3 sequence (DNA): TGTGCCAGCAGCTCCCTCGCGGGGGGACGGGATACGCAGTATTTT.

The chain is built from TRBV25-1 and TRBJ1-5, with D possibly matching TRBD1 (6 bases). Germline V gives CDR1 MGHDK, CDR2 SYGVNS. V lost 2 bases to trimming and J lost 0 bases, with 14 bases between them. The CDR3 extends over 17 amino acids. This chain's CDR3 is CASSEGTSSYSNQPQHF. The CDR3 region has the DNA TGTGCCAGCAGTGAAGGGACATCTAGTTATAGCAATCAGCCCCAGCATTTT.

The J gene is TRBJ2-1, the V gene TRBV19; TRBD1 might be the D (6 bases). Germline values: CDR1 LNHDA, CDR2 SQIVND (reference sequence). Trimming removed 5 bases from V and 4 bases from J, with 9 bases in between. The CDR3 spans 13 residues. This chain's CDR3 is CASSVRGYNEQFF. CDR3 DNA: TGTGCCAGTAGTGTGAGGGGGTACAATGAGCAGTTCTTC.

The chain employs TRBV14 and TRBJ2-5; no clear D gene. Trimming removed 1 base from V and 1 base from J, with 10 bases in between. CDR1 and CDR2 (germline): SGHDN, FVKESK. This CDR3 is built from 15 residues. The CDR3 nucleotides are TGTGCCAGCAGCCAAGTTGCAGCTTTCCAAGAGACCCAGTACTTC. Its translation is CASSQVAAFQETQYF. Based on the CDR3 plus reference TRBV14 and TRBJ2-5, the full variable domain is EAGVTQFPSHSVIEKGQTVTLRCDPISGHDNLYWYRRVMGKEIKFLLHFVKESKQDESGMPNNRFLAERTGGTYSTLKVQPAELEDSGVYFCASSQVAAFQETQYFGPGTRLLVL.

V usage is TRBV5-1 and J usage is TRBJ2-2; maybe TRBD1 (8 bases). CDR1 is SGHRS and CDR2 is YFSETQ in the germline V gene. CDR3 size: 15 residues. Deletions cut 1 base from V and 3 bases from J, with 10 bases between. The CDR3 is CASSLTGGDTGELFF. CDR3 bases: TGCGCCAGCAGCTTGACAGGGGGGGACACCGGGGAGCTGTTTTTT.

V and J are TRBV30 and TRBJ2-7, with D maybe TRBD1 (6 bases). This CDR3 has 14 amino acids. Germline CDR1 is GTSNPN and CDR2 is SVGIG (reference sequence). Trimming removed 3 bases at V and 2 bases at J, with 14 bases between. The CDR3 here is CAWRPKDSAYEQYV. The CDR3 DNA is TGTGCCTGGAGGCCAAAGGACAGCGCCTACGAGCAGTACGTC.

The genes are TRBV11-1 and TRBJ2-1, with 9 bases lining up with TRBD1. The germline gives CDR1 SGHAT, CDR2 FQDESV (reference sequence). The CDR3 extends over 15 amino acids. Losses at the gene ends were 5 bases for V and 4 bases for J; bases not matched to a gene: 6. For the CDR3, the DNA is TGTGCCAGCAGCATACGGGGGACAGGGTACAATGAGCAGTTCTTC. Translated, it gives CASSIRGTGYNEQFF.

J is TRBJ2-2 and V is TRBV24-1; D may match TRBD1 or TRBD2 (5 bases each). The germline V gene encodes CDR1 KGHDR and CDR2 SFDVKD. The CDR3 is 15 residues long. The germline V and J ends were trimmed by 4 bases and 2 bases, with 10 bases remaining between them. DNA of the CDR3: TGTGCCACCAGTGACCTCCGGGACAACACCGGGGAGCTGTTTTTT. Translation: CATSDLRDNTGELFF.

The rearrangement joins TRBV11-2 to TRBJ2-2; D remains unclear. The CDR3 is made up of 12 amino acids. The V gene lost 2 bases and the J gene lost 2 bases, with 0 bases spanning the gap. CDR1 SGHAT and CDR2 FQNNGV come from the germline V gene. The CDR3 coding sequence is TGTGCCAGCAGCTTAAACACCGGGGAGCTGTTTTTT. Protein: CASSLNTGELFF.

Regarding this clone: The junction departs from germline at one end; a sequencing error may be responsible. V gene TRBV4-3 combines with J gene TRBJ2-1; TRBD2 matches 7 bases. CDR1 is LGHNA, CDR2 YSLEER, per germline. The length of the CDR3 is 17 residues. This CDR3 is CASSKEGGPASYNEQFF. The CDR3 DNA follows: TGCGCCAGCAGCAAAGAGGGAGGGCCCGCATCCTACAATGAGCAGTTCTTC.

The chain has TRBV2 and TRBJ1-6, with D possibly matching TRBD1 (6 bases). V was cut by 6 bases and J by 7 bases, with 19 bases left in between. There are 16 residues in the CDR3. The germline V gene has CDR1 SNHLY and CDR2 FYNNEI. The CDR3 region has the DNA TGTGCCAGCAGGGGGGGCTCTGGCGGCGGAAATTCACCCCTCCACTTT. Translated, it gives CASRGGSGGGNSPLHF.

This clone was picked up one time. The V call is TRBV15, the J call TRBJ1-2, with 9 bases aligning to TRBD1. The germline CDR1 and CDR2 sequences are LNHNV and YYDKDF (reference sequence). The junction had 8 bases not matched to a gene; V was cut back by 5 bases and J by 4 bases. The length of the CDR3 is 15 residues. Here the CDR3 DNA reads TGTGCCACCAGCCTCTCCAGACAGGGGGTCTATGGCTACACCTTC. It yields the protein CATSLSRQGVYGYTF. The variable domain in full, completed from reference TRBV15 and TRBJ1-2, reads DAMVIQNPRYQVTQFGKPVTLSCSQTLNHNVMYWYQQKSSQAPKLLFHYYDKDFNNEADTPDNFQSRRPNTSFCFLDIRSPGLGDTAMYLCATSLSRQGVYGYTFGSGTRLTVV.

CDR3 DNA sequence: TGTGCCAGCAGTGAGAGGCAAGTGACCTATGGCTACACCTTC. This encodes CASSERQVTYGYTF. The gene calls are TRBV6-1 and TRBJ1-2; D unclear. Trimming pared 3 bases from V and 4 bases from J, leaving 12 bases between. This CDR3 has 14 residues. The germline V gene encodes CDR1 MNHNS and CDR2 SASEGT.

This chain joins TRBV9 and TRBJ2-1; 10 bases are a match to TRBD2. V gave up 7 bases and J gave up 5 bases; unmatched junction bases: 9. The CDR3 length is 15 residues. Germline values: CDR1 SGDLS, CDR2 YYNGEE. As DNA, the CDR3 is TGTGCCAGCGCGCGTCTAGCGGGGGCGCACAATGAGCAGTTCTTC. This codes for CASARLAGAHNEQFF.

The chain links TRBV11-2 to TRBJ2-1; no reliable D call. V lost 0 bases and J lost 4, with 7 bases in between. The CDR3 extends over 14 amino acids. Germline V CDR1 and CDR2: SGHAT, FQNNGV. CDR3 nucleotides: TGTGCCAGCAGCTTAGATGCCGGGTACAATGAGCAGTTCTTC. Its translation: CASSLDAGYNEQFF.

The chain recombines TRBV29-1 with TRBJ1-2, with 7 positions matching TRBD1. Unmatched junction bases numbered 4, after V lost 4 bases and J lost 5 bases. This CDR3 has 12 amino acids. Looked up from germline, CDR1 is SQVTM and CDR2 is ANQGSEA. As DNA, the CDR3 is TGCAGCGTTGGGGCAGGGGGATATGGCTACACCTTC. Translation gives CSVGAGGYGYTF.

The chain links TRBV6-2 or TRBV6-3 to TRBJ2-3, with D perhaps assigned TRBD1 or TRBD2 (5 bases each). Germline lookup yields CDR1 MNHEY and CDR2 SVGEGT. Trimming shortened V by 4 bases and J by 4 bases, and 27 bases separated the two germline ends. This CDR3 contains 19 residues. For the CDR3, the DNA is TGTGCCAGCAGTTTCAAACGGGACGGGGCTTTGGAATCCGCAGATACGCAGTATTTT. As protein: CASSFKRDGALESADTQYF.

The V gene is TRBV27, the J gene TRBJ2-7; D call uncertain. Germline V CDR1 and CDR2: MNHEY, SMNVEV (reference sequence). This CDR3 region has 14 residues. V lost 2 bases, J lost 2 bases, and 10 bases lay in between. CDR3 residues: CASSLSVRTYEQYF. The CDR3 nucleotides read TGTGCCAGCAGTTTAAGTGTCCGTACCTACGAGCAGTACTTC.

This clone appeared a single time. V gene TRBV10-3 combines with J gene TRBJ2-1; TRBD2 matches at 9 bases. Germline V gene lookup returns CDR1 ENHRY and CDR2 SYGVKD. The CDR3 totals 17 residues. V lost 3 bases and J lost 0; bases outside the gene matches: 6. CDR3 in amino acids: CAISDWIAGDSYNEQFF. DNA for the CDR3: TGTGCCATCAGTGATTGGATAGCGGGAGACTCCTACAATGAGCAGTTCTTC.

The chain joins TRBV12-5 to TRBJ2-5; D possibly matches TRBD1 or TRBD2 (5 bases each). Looked up from germline, CDR1 is LGHNT and CDR2 is FRNRAP. Trimming took 1 base from V and 5 from J, leaving 14 bases between them. The CDR3 runs to 15 residues. The CDR3 nucleotides read TGTGCTAGTGGTTTGGGAGGGGATGGGGTGGAGACCCAGTACTTC. This sequence encodes CASGLGGDGVETQYF.